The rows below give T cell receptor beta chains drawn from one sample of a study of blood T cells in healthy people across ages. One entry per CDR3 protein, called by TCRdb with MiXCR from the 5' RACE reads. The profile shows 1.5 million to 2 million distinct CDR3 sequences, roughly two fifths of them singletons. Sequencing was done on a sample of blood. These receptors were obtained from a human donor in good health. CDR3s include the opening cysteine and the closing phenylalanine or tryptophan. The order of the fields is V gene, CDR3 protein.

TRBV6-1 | CASRSSNYGYTF
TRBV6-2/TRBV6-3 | CASSKPGLAGYEQYF
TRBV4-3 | CASSQEGTGPPLHF
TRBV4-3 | CASSQFPGGEQFF
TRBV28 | CASSLRHLSSYEQYF
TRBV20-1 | CSAAGYGYTF
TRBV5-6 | CASSFRDSYQLQHF
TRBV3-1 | CASSHPQRRGWNYGYTF
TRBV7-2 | CANSLEPGSSTDTQYF
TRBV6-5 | CASSERVREAPQYF
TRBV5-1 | CASSLDGPTTDTQYF
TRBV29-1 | CSVDEGFDEQYF
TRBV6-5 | CASSVEGSLQETQYF
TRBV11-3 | CASRSLSGTYEQYF
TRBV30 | CAWRARTGIGGANVLTF
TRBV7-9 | CASSFGRGRNGYTF
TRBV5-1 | CASSPAYTSTDTQYF
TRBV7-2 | CASSLYCEQYF
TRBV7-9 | CASSFLGLAGRTNTGELFF
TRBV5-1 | CASSLDSASNQPQHF
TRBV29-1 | CSALGQDTDTQYF
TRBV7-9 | CASSLALSGAYQETQYF
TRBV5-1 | CASSSTFRGGPLQETQYF
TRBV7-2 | CASSPQGTGFDEQFF
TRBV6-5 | CASSYIFSSAKYEQYF
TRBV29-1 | CSSTGSGTEAFF
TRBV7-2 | CASSLSWIGSSGQETQYF
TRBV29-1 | CSVHKSEETQYF
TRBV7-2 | CASSPPSAGIDHEQYF